This paragraph covers one T cell receptor beta chain sequence. The sample belongs to a study of blood T cell repertoires in COVID-19. The table came from immunoSEQ multiplex PCR; TCRdb's copy has only in-frame clones and leaves some out. The table has roughly 100,000 clones, about 85% seen once. Germline V lookup: CDR1 DFQATT, CDR2 SNEGSKA (reference sequence). This CDR3 comprises 11 residues. The chain carries TRBV20-1 and TRBJ2-2; D gene ambiguous. Specimen: peripheral blood. This receptor was obtained from a man aged 50 to 59 with acute or convalescent COVID-19. The CDR3 bases are TGCAGCGCGCGAGCTGCCGGGGAGCTGTTTTTT. It specifies CSARAAGELFF.